This TCR beta chain was sequenced during a study of cytomegalovirus exposure and HLA in healthy donors. This clone was seen a single time. The CDR3 spans 15 residues. The germline V and J ends were trimmed by 7 bases and 2 bases, with 15 bases remaining between them. Germline assignment: CDR1 MNHNY and CDR2 SVGAGI (reference sequence). With 60 Vbeta and 13 Jbeta primers, the PCR was carried out. Repertoires were generated with immunoSEQ multiplex PCR, while TCRdb's copy carries only in-frame clones and drops some. The sample lists approximately 190,000 clones, more than 75% seen once, with roughly 0.73% in the top ten.

The sequence derives from a woman aged 18-29 years in good health and CMV-seronegative. The chain is built from TRBV6-6 and TRBJ2-1; D is perhaps TRBD1 (8 bases). Sequenced: PBMCs. CDR3 nucleotide sequence: TGTGCCAGCATGCACAGGGGGGGCGCCTACAATGAGCAGTTCTTC. It encodes CASMHRGGAYNEQFF.